This entry is about one T cell receptor (beta chain). What it binds is unknown. The data are from a study of cytomegalovirus exposure and HLA in healthy donors. About the study: The study's early data release held roughly 91 million unique TCRs from HLA-typed donors.

The PCR ran on 60 Vbeta and 13 Jbeta primers. Profiling relied on immunoSEQ multiplex PCR, and the TCRdb table lists in-frame clones only, not all of them. The sample has around 67,000 clones, 55% to 70% seen once. Trimming shortened V by 8 bases and J by 0 bases, and 17 bases separated the two germline ends. This CDR3 spans 15 amino acids. CDR1 is SNHLY and CDR2 is FYNNEI in the germline V gene. Overall study findings and caveats: Investigators reported around 150 TCR beta chains as tied to cytomegalovirus.

The chain carries TRBV2 and TRBJ2-7, with TRBD1 as a possible D gene (6 bases). Specimen: PBMCs. This TCR came from a woman aged 50 to 65 in good health and CMV-seronegative. CDR3 bases: TGTGCCAGCCGCTTCACCAGGACAGACTCCTACGAGCAGTACTTC. This gives the protein CASRFTRTDSYEQYF. Together with reference TRBV2 and TRBJ2-7, the CDR3 gives the full variable domain: EPEVTQTPSHQVTQMGQEVILRCVPISNHLYFYWYRQILGQKVEFLVSFYNNEISEKSEIFDDQFSVERPDGSNFTLKIRSTKLEDSAMYFCASRFTRTDSYEQYFGPGTRLTVT.